What follows are 17 T cell receptor beta chains derived from one specimen sequenced in a study of blood T cell repertoires in COVID-19 (dated by TCRdb to the early 2020s). Library preparation employed the immunoSEQ multiplex PCR assay. Sourced from immuneACCESS, this table was stored by TCRdb with only in-frame sequences that have V and J called. A share of the clones is absent; for the studies checked, an unresolved V gene accounts for under half, and the remainder has no known explanation. The sample has approximately 210,000 clones on record, 65% to 90% of them singletons. The top ten hold about 9.9% of the sample. Sequencing used peripheral blood. The receptors shown here come from a man aged 45-65 years with COVID-19, enrolled during active disease.

The chain employs TRBV29-1 and TRBJ2-7; D gene ambiguous. Germline CDR1 reads SQVTM; CDR2 reads ANQGSEA. The CDR3 covers 12 residues. Trimming removed 4 bases from V and 0 bases from J, with 7 bases in between. The CDR3 is CSVAVSSYEQYF. The CDR3 DNA reads TGCAGCGTTGCCGTGAGCTCCTACGAGCAGTACTTC.

The CDR3 DNA follows: TGTGCCAGCAGCTTCGCCATGAGGGCCGGGGAGCTGTTTTTT. This translates into CASSFAMRAGELFF. The chain has TRBV5-4 and TRBJ2-2; D possibly corresponds to TRBD2 (5 bases). Between the trimmed V and J ends, which lost 2 bases and 6 bases, there was a span of 11 bases. Germline CDR1 is SGHNT and CDR2 is YYREEE (reference sequence). The CDR3 extends over 14 amino acids.

This clone has a handful of counts. The CDR3 here is CASSLEQGIEYGYTF. The CDR3 DNA reads as TGTGCCAGCAGCTTGGAACAGGGGATCGAATATGGCTACACCTTC. This chain joins TRBV5-6 and TRBJ1-2, with 7 bases aligning to TRBD1. This CDR3 spans 15 amino acids. CDR1 and CDR2 from the germline V gene are SGHDT and YYEEEE. The ends lost 0 bases at V and 5 bases at J; junction bases unmatched: 7.

The chain couples TRBV5-5 to TRBJ1-1; the D gene is possibly TRBD1 (5 bases). V was cut by 4 bases and J by 2 bases, with 12 bases left in between. CDR3 length: 14 amino acids. The germline V gene encodes CDR1 SGHKS and CDR2 YYEKEE (reference sequence). The CDR3 here is CASSPQGSNTEAFF. CDR3 coding DNA: TGTGCCAGCAGCCCTCAGGGATCCAACACTGAAGCTTTCTTT.

The V call is TRBV29-1, the J call TRBJ2-2; 9 nucleotides line up with TRBD1. CDR1 is SQVTM, CDR2 ANQGSEA, per germline. After removal of 7 bases from V and 1 base from J, the junction contained 4 bases not matched to a gene. CDR3 length equals 14 residues. CDR3 sequence reads: CSARQGGNTGELFF. In nucleotides, the CDR3 is TGCAGCGCAAGACAGGGGGGGAACACCGGGGAGCTGTTTTTT.

The chain carries TRBV19 and TRBJ2-1; 7 nucleotides line up with TRBD1. The CDR3 loop spans 17 amino acids. V lost 0 bases to trimming and J lost 1 base; unmatched junction nucleotides: 6. From germline, CDR1 is LNHDA and CDR2 SQIVND (reference sequence). The CDR3 sequence: CASSIDLAGGSYNEQFF. CDR3 sequence (DNA): TGTGCCAGTAGTATAGATCTGGCAGGGGGTTCCTACAATGAGCAGTTCTTC.

The rearrangement joins TRBV5-1 to TRBJ2-7, with 7 nucleotides matching TRBD1. Germline loops: CDR1 SGHRS, CDR2 YFSETQ. J lost 5 bases, V lost 4 bases, and 9 bases had no gene match. This CDR3 has 14 amino acids. The CDR3 sequence is CASSLYPGQNEQYF. The CDR3 DNA sequence: TGCGCCAGCAGCCTCTACCCGGGACAGAACGAGCAGTACTTC.

The chain carries TRBV19 and TRBJ1-3, with 9 bases identical to TRBD1. V lost 10 bases, J lost 3 bases, and 7 bases stayed unmatched. This CDR3 spans 14 amino acids. The V gene's germline CDR1 is LNHDA and CDR2 SQIVND (reference sequence). For the CDR3, the DNA is TGTGCCACCACGGACAGGGGAGGTGGAAACACCATATATTTT. Its translation: CATTDRGGGNTIYF.

The J gene is TRBJ2-7, the V gene TRBV6-1; 9 bases line up with TRBD1. After removal of 3 bases from V and 0 bases from J, the junction contained 6 bases not matched to a gene. This CDR3 is built from 16 residues. Germline V gene lookup returns CDR1 MNHNS and CDR2 SASEGT. The CDR3 sequence is CASSDLGDRASYEQYF. In DNA form, the CDR3 reads TGTGCCAGCAGTGACCTAGGGGACAGGGCCTCCTACGAGCAGTACTTC.

About this clone: The junction departs from germline at one end; a sequencing error may be responsible. This rearrangement joins TRBV7-7 to TRBJ2-7; 9 bases line up with TRBD2. The CDR3 is made up of 15 amino acids. The V gene's germline CDR1 is SSHAT and CDR2 FNYEAQ (reference sequence). This CDR3 reads CASSPGVAGEDEQYF. The CDR3 DNA reads TGTGCTAGCAGCCCCGGGGTAGCGGGAGAAGACGAGCAGTACTTC.

The chain couples TRBV25-1 to TRBJ1-2, with 10 nucleotides matching TRBD1. CDR3 length: 15 residues. Germline V gene lookup returns CDR1 MGHDK and CDR2 SYGVNS. The V segment lost 3 bases and the J segment 6 bases; nucleotides outside the gene matches: 7. The CDR3 DNA follows: TGTGCCAGCAGTGATTTGGCGGGGACAGGGGATGGCTACACCTTC. Amino acid sequence: CASSDLAGTGDGYTF.

The chain combines TRBV4-3 with TRBJ2-2; D might be TRBD1 (5 bases). Per germline, CDR1 LGHNA and CDR2 YSLEER. V dropped 0 bases and J dropped 1 base, with 15 bases sitting between them. The CDR3 loop spans 18 amino acids. The CDR3: CASSQDYYRNKNTGELFF. CDR3 coding DNA: TGCGCCAGCAGCCAAGATTATTACAGGAACAAGAACACCGGGGAGCTGTTTTTT.

This chain connects TRBV18 to TRBJ1-1; 11 nucleotides match TRBD1. CDR3 length: 18 residues. V was pared by 0 bases and J by 1 base, with 7 bases of the junction left unmatched. Germline CDR1 reads KGHSH; CDR2 reads LQKENI. CDR3 sequence: CASSPPRTGTGGNTEAFF. The DNA for the CDR3 is TGTGCCAGCTCACCACCGCGAACCGGGACAGGGGGGAACACTGAAGCTTTCTTT. The full variable domain, completed using reference TRBV18 and TRBJ1-1, is NAGVMQNPRHLVRRRGQEARLRCSPMKGHSHVYWYRQLPEEGLKFMVYLQKENIIDESGMPKERFSAEFPKEGPSILRIQQVVRGDSAAYFCASSPPRTGTGGNTEAFFGQGTRLTVV.

The rearrangement uses TRBV7-9 and TRBJ2-3, with D maybe TRBD2 (5 bases). The CDR3 has 12 amino acids. V lost 8 bases and J lost 1, with 7 bases in between. From germline, CDR1 is SEHNR and CDR2 FQNEAQ (reference sequence). The CDR3 DNA follows: TGTGCCAGCTCCGGGGGCACAGATACGCAGTATTTT. It specifies CASSGGTDTQYF. Filled out from reference TRBV7-9 and TRBJ2-3, the complete variable domain reads DTGVSQNPRHKITKRGQNVTFRCDPISEHNRLYWYRQTLGQGPEFLTYFQNEAQLEKSRLLSDRFSAERPKGSFSTLEIQRTEQGDSAMYLCASSGGTDTQYFGPGTRLTVL.

V gene TRBV19 combines with J gene TRBJ1-3, with D possibly TRBD1 on 5 matching bases. There are 18 residues in the CDR3. Germline assignment: CDR1 LNHDA and CDR2 SQIVND (reference sequence). V was cut by 2 bases and J by 0 bases, with 17 bases left in between. CDR3 DNA sequence: TGTGCCAGTAGTATAACAACAGGCCCTTCCTCCTCTGGAAACACCATATATTTT. It translates to CASSITTGPSSSGNTIYF.

The chain recombines TRBV10-3 with TRBJ1-2, with TRBD1 identical over 7 bases. The CDR3 contains 13 residues. V dropped 6 bases and J dropped 1; count of bases not matched to a gene: 2. CDR1 is ENHRY and CDR2 is SYGVKD in the germline V gene. CDR3 loop: CAISYRGNYGYTF. The CDR3 DNA is TGTGCCATCAGCTACAGGGGTAACTATGGCTACACCTTC.

The chain links TRBV5-5 to TRBJ1-2; TRBD1 agrees at 9 bases. The CDR3 has 15 residues. The V segment lost 4 bases and the J segment 7 bases; nucleotides outside the gene matches: 11. Germline loops: CDR1 SGHKS, CDR2 YYEKEE (reference sequence). CDR3 bases: TGTGCCAGCAGCAAGAGACAGGGGGACATCGGTGGCTACACCTTC. It encodes CASSKRQGDIGGYTF. Based on the CDR3 plus reference TRBV5-5 and TRBJ1-2, the full variable domain is DAGVTQSPTHLIKTRGQQVTLRCSPISGHKSVSWYQQVLGQGPQFIFQYYEKEERGRGNFPDRFSARQFPNYSSELNVNALLLGDSALYLCASSKRQGDIGGYTFGSGTRLTVV.